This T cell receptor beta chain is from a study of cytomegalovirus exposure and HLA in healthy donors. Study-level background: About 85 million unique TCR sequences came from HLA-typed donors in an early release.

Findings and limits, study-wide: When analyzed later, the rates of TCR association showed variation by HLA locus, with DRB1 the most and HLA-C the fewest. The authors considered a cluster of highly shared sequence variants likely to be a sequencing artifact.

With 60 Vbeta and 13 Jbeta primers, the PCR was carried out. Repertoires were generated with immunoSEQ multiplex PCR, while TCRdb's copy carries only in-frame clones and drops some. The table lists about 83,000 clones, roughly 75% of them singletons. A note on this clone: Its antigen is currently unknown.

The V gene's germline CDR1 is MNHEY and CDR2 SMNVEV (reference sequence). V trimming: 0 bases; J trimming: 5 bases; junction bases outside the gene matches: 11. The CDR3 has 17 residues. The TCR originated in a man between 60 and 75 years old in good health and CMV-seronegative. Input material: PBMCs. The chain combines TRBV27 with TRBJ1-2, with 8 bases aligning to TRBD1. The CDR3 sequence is CASSLSVGGQAPYGYTF. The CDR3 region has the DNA TGTGCCAGCAGTTTATCGGTGGGGGGACAGGCCCCTTATGGCTACACCTTC.